This T cell receptor beta chain was retrieved from a study of regulatory T cells in long-lasting Graves disease. The study's findings and limits: Because few samples were included, accuracy may have been lower.

Time point reported: newly diagnosed GD, antithyroid drugs for less than 3 months. The authors made the TCR library using RNA they extracted from PBMCs. The CDR3 is 15 amino acids. Trimming stripped 4 bases from V and 6 bases from J, with 17 bases between. From germline, CDR1 is SGHTS and CDR2 YDEGEE. Assembly of TCR beta libraries relied on iRepertoire HTBI primers together with Arm-PCR of CDR3 regions. Original analysis: Under 75 TRBV and about 14 TRBJ segments were identified across samples. Using its own MiXCR run on the multiplex PCR reads, TCRdb lists one record per CDR3 protein. Here the V and J calls rest on TCRdb's processing, not on the authors' analysis. The sample includes around 470,000 distinct CDR3 sequences, roughly 15% of them seen just once. This clonotype was detected many times. Antigen: not known. Separately, the same data were catalogued under a study of T cells in Graves' hyperthyroidism and ophthalmopathy. That study reports: The HTBI primer set was used in a first-round RT-PCR of the TCR CDR3. A model built on 13 V-J features separated ophthalmopathy from stable hyperthyroidism.

The receptor comes from a woman between 50 and 59 years old with Graves disease. This chain connects TRBV5-8 to TRBJ1-5; perhaps TRBD1 as D (5 bases). The specimen was peripheral blood mononuclear cells (PBMCs), collected at new diagnosis, from a patient treated with antithyroid drugs. The CDR3 loop reads CASSGLAGPGQPQHF. CDR3 coding DNA: TGTGCCAGCAGCGGTCTTGCGGGGCCAGGTCAGCCCCAGCATTTT.